This T cell receptor beta chain emerged from a study of cytomegalovirus exposure and HLA in healthy donors. Study-wide background: In a later analysis, it was reported that the 110 or so validation repertoires had been produced on the same platform as the roughly 650 repertoires belonging to the first cohort. Findings and caveats of the study: Later, an analysis found that TCR clusters from the first cohort tended to co-occur in the 90 to 150 validation repertoires. Some TCR beta chains (164 of them) were listed as cytomegalovirus-associated. In vitro confirmation showed three CMV-associated chains to be CMV antigen specific.

This CDR3 has 15 amino acids. Germline V gene data show CDR1 as SQVTM and CDR2 as ANQGSEA. With 7 bases removed from V and 6 bases from J, the gap between germline ends came to 25 bases. Here immunoSEQ multiplex PCR was the method, and the copy in TCRdb shows in-frame clones only, minus some. The table includes about 130,000 clones, roughly nine tenths detected once. Of note for this clone: Its antigen is not known.

The receptor's source is a young woman in good health and CMV-seronegative. The chain has TRBV29-1 and TRBJ2-7; a weak D match, TRBD1 (6 bases). Sequenced sample: PBMCs. The CDR3 loop is CSATDSPGKLSEQYV. CDR3 nucleotides: TGCAGCGCTACGGACAGCCCCGGGAAACTAAGCGAGCAGTACGTC.